This T cell receptor (beta chain) appears in the sequencing data of a study of cytomegalovirus exposure and HLA in healthy donors. All the people who gave samples were healthy bone marrow donors. Primers included in the PCR were 60 Vbeta and 13 Jbeta primers. The data were produced by immunoSEQ multiplex PCR, yet TCRdb's version contains in-frame clones alone and is incomplete. The sample carries 90,000 to 95,000 clones, around 82% recorded once. The TCR was taken from a man aged 18 to 29 in good health and CMV-seronegative. The material sequenced was PBMCs.

In nucleotides, the CDR3 is TGTGCCAGCAGACCGGGACTAGCGGTCAATGAGCAGTTCTTC. Encoded protein: CASRPGLAVNEQFF. The chain combines TRBV2 with TRBJ2-1; 11 bases fit TRBD2. Germline CDR1 is SNHLY and CDR2 is FYNNEI. The CDR3 loop spans 14 amino acids. Trimming removed 6 bases from V and 6 bases from J; junction bases left unmatched: 4.